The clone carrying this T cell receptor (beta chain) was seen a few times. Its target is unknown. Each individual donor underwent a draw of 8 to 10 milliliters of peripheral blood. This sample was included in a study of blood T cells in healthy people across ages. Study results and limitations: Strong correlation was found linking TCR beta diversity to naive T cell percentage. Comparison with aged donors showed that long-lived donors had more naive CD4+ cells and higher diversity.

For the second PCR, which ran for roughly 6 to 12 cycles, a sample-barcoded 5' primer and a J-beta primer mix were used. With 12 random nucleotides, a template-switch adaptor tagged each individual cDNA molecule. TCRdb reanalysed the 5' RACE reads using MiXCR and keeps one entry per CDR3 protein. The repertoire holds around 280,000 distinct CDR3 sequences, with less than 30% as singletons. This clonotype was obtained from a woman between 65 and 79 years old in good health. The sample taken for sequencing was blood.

CDR3 amino acids: CSATTNRGLAGEQYF. CDR3 nucleotides: TGCAGTGCTACCACAAATAGGGGACTAGCAGGCGAGCAGTACTTC. The chain joins TRBV20-1 to TRBJ2-5; 9 positions match TRBD2. Matching the DNA end better, TRBJ2-7 makes the J call doubtful. The length of the CDR3 is 15 residues. CDR1 DFQATT and CDR2 SNEGSKA come from the germline V gene (reference sequence).